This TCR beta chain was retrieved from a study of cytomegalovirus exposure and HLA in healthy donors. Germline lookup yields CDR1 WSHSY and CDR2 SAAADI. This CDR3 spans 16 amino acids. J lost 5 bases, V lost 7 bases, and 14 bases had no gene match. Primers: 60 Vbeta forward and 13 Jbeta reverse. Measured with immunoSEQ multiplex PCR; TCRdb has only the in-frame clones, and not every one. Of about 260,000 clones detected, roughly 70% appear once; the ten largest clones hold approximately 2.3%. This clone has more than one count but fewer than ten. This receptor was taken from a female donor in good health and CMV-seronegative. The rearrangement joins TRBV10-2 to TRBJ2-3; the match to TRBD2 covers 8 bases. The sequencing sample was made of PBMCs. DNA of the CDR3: TGCGCCAGCACCCCGCCGGGAGGGGGTGAGTTAGATACGCAGTATTTT. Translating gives CASTPPGGGELDTQYF.